Sequencing of this T cell receptor beta chain was carried out in a study of regulatory T cells in long-lasting Graves disease. The time point here: newly diagnosed GD, antithyroid drugs for less than 3 months. There was RNA extracted from PBMCs, and the TCR library was made from it. Per the germline V gene, CDR1 is WSHSY and CDR2 is SAAADI. The CDR3 is 12 amino acids. The V end lost 7 bases, the J end lost 9 bases, and 15 bases lay between the germline ends. CDR3-region Arm-PCR and iRepertoire HTBI primers produced the TCR beta libraries. Using its own MiXCR run on the multiplex PCR reads, TCRdb lists one record per CDR3 protein. The sample lists 620,000 or so distinct CDR3 sequences; about 15% were seen once. The data were also submitted as part of a second study, on T cells in Graves' hyperthyroidism and ophthalmopathy.

The source is a woman younger than 45 with Graves disease. V and J are TRBV10-2 and TRBJ1-1; D possibly corresponds to TRBD1 (6 bases). Source: peripheral blood mononuclear cells (PBMCs), taken at new diagnosis, from a patient treated with antithyroid drugs. DNA of the CDR3: TGCGCCAGCACCGTATCCCAGGGGCAAGCTTTCTTT. This sequence encodes CASTVSQGQAFF.